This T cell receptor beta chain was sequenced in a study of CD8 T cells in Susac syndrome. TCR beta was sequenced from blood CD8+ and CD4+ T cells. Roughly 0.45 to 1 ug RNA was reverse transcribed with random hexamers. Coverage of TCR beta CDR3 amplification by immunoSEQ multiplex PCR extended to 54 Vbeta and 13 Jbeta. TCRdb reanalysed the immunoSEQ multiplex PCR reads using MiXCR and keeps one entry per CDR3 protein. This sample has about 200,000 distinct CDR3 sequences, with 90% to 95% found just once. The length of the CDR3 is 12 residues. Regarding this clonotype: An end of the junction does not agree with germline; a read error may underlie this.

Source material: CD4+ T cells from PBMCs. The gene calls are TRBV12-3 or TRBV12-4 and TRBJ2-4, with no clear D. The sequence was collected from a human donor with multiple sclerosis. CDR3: CASSIAKNIQYF. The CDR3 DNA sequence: TGTGCCAGCAGTATAGCCAAAAACATTCAGTACTTC.